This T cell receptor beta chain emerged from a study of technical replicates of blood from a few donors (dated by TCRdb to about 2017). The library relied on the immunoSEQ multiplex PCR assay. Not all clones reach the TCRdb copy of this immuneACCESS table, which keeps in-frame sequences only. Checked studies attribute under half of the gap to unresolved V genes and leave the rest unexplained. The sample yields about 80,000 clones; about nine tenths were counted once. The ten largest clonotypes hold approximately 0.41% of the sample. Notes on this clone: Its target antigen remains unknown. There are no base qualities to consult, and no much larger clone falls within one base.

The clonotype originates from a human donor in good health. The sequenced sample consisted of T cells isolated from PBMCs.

Here is the DNA: TGTGCCAGCAGCTTAGGGCTCCAAGAGACCCAGTACTTC. Translation gives CASSLGLQETQYF. This sequence uses TRBV7-3 and TRBJ2-5, with the D gene uncertain. Between the V and J ends, shortened by 2 bases and 1 base respectively, the junction contains 5 bases. Taken from cysteine to phenylalanine, the CDR3 has 13 residues. Just the 39-base CDR3 DNA is kept, in frame starting at base 1. The germline V gene specifies SGHTA as CDR1 and FQGTGA as CDR2.